The present T cell receptor (beta chain) was sequenced within a study of CD8 T cells in Susac syndrome. Reverse transcription used about 0.45 to 1 ug RNA and random hexamers. Amplification of TCR beta CDR3 used immunoSEQ multiplex PCR across 54 Vbeta and 13 Jbeta. TCRdb called the immunoSEQ multiplex PCR reads again in MiXCR, with one record for every CDR3 protein. The sample consists of roughly 80,000 distinct CDR3 sequences, more than 85% of them appearing once. Diagnostic criteria defined recently for definite or probable disease were met by the Susac syndrome patients. Bulk CD8+ and CD4+ cells came from magnetic negative isolation; CD8+ TEMRA by FACS. V lost 1 base to trimming and J lost 1 base, with 19 bases between them. This CDR3 spans 18 amino acids. CDR1 LGHNA and CDR2 YNFKEQ come from the germline V gene.

The genes are TRBV4-2 and TRBJ1-2, with D maybe TRBD1 (5 bases). The sequence came from a human donor with Susac syndrome. What was sequenced was CD4+ T cells from PBMCs. The CDR3 is CASSQGQSQGGLNYGYTF. As DNA, the CDR3 is TGTGCCAGCAGCCAAGGCCAATCGCAGGGAGGGCTTAACTATGGCTACACCTTC.